Listed here are 18 T cell receptor beta chains from one sample, sequenced in a study of blood T cell repertoires in COVID-19. Profiled with immunoSEQ multiplex PCR; TCRdb holds only in-frame clones, not every one. The table has fewer than 150,000 clones, about 90% seen once. The sequenced material came from peripheral blood. These receptors came from a woman aged 45-65 years who had recovered from COVID-19.

The rearrangement links TRBV6-5 to TRBJ2-1, with 9 bases lining up with TRBD2. V trimming: 0 bases; J trimming: 5 bases; junction bases outside the gene matches: 2. The CDR3 is 15 residues long. CDR1 MNHEY and CDR2 SVGAGI come from the germline V gene. The CDR3 nucleotides are TGTGCCAGCAGTTACTCGACTAGCGGAAACAATGAGCAGTTCTTC. Protein: CASSYSTSGNNEQFF.

This chain joins TRBV29-1 and TRBJ2-3; D uncertain. The ends were cut back, 5 bases at V and 2 bases at J, with 14 bases in the middle. Germline values: CDR1 SQVTM, CDR2 ANQGSEA. The CDR3 is made up of 14 amino acids. The CDR3 DNA follows: TGCAGCGTTCGATTGTGGGCAGACACAGATACGCAGTATTTT. Translated, it gives CSVRLWADTDTQYF.

The chain couples TRBV2 to TRBJ2-3; D call uncertain. Trimming pared 7 bases from V and 1 base from J, leaving 9 bases between. Germline lookup yields CDR1 SNHLY and CDR2 FYNNEI. CDR3 length equals 13 residues. The CDR3 reads CASNVLGTDTQYF. For the CDR3, the DNA is TGTGCCAGCAACGTTCTAGGCACAGATACGCAGTATTTT.

In regard to this clone: Other DNA sequences in the same sample also yield this CDR3. The CDR3 reads CASSLTGGNTEAFF. CDR3 nucleotides: TGTGCCAGCAGCTTAACGGGAGGGAACACTGAAGCTTTCTTT. The rearrangement uses TRBV7-3 and TRBJ1-1; D gene ambiguous. The CDR3 length is 14 residues. Trimming removed 0 bases from V and 1 base from J, with 6 bases in between. Germline assignment: CDR1 SGHTA and CDR2 FQGTGA.

The chain has TRBV30 and TRBJ2-7; 8 bases agree with TRBD2. The CDR3 is made up of 14 amino acids. With V trimmed by 6 bases and J by 2 bases, 9 bases remained unmatched. CDR1 GTSNPN and CDR2 SVGIG come from the germline V gene (reference sequence). CDR3 loop: CACVWTSRAYEQYF. The DNA for the CDR3 is TGTGCCTGTGTATGGACTAGCCGCGCCTACGAGCAGTACTTC.

This clone was found a few times. The V call is TRBV6-5, the J call TRBJ1-2, with unresolved D. Germline lookup yields CDR1 MNHEY and CDR2 SVGAGI. The CDR3 has 15 residues. V lost 2 bases and J lost 0, with 10 bases in between. The CDR3 coding sequence is TGTGCCAGCAGTTACGACGGGAGAGCTAACTATGGCTACACCTTC. Protein product: CASSYDGRANYGYTF.

This clone was observed a handful of times. The chain uses TRBV7-2 and TRBJ2-5; 11 bases are a match to TRBD1. Trimming removed 0 bases from V and 5 bases from J; junction bases left unmatched: 8. The CDR3 spans 17 residues. The germline gives CDR1 SGHTA, CDR2 FQGNSA. CDR3 region: CASSLAVGQGAGETQYF. Written as DNA, the CDR3 is TGTGCCAGCAGCTTAGCCGTCGGACAGGGGGCTGGTGAGACCCAGTACTTC.

V is TRBV2 and J is TRBJ1-2, with 8 bases matching TRBD1. The CDR3 contains 12 residues. V shed 7 bases and J 4 bases; nucleotides not matched to a gene: 2. The germline gives CDR1 SNHLY, CDR2 FYNNEI. The CDR3 spells CASTGTGYGYTF. The CDR3 DNA is TGTGCCAGCACTGGGACAGGCTATGGCTACACCTTC.

This clone was counted once. The V and J genes are TRBV10-3 and TRBJ2-1; maybe TRBD2 (5 bases). The CDR3 totals 13 residues. Trimming cost V 2 bases and J 10 bases, with 12 bases left between them. The germline V gene encodes CDR1 ENHRY and CDR2 SYGVKD. CDR3 sequence: CAISEQQRGEQFF. DNA for the CDR3: TGTGCCATCAGTGAGCAGCAGCGAGGGGAGCAGTTCTTC.

This chain joins TRBV2 and TRBJ2-3; 10 positions agree with TRBD2. J lost 1 base, V lost 4 bases, and 8 bases had no gene match. Germline lookup yields CDR1 SNHLY and CDR2 FYNNEI. The CDR3 is made up of 17 amino acids. CDR3 sequence: CASSVPGLARGTDTQYF. The CDR3 nucleotides are TGTGCCAGCAGTGTGCCGGGACTAGCGCGGGGCACAGATACGCAGTATTTT.

In DNA, the CDR3 is TGCGCCAGCAGCTCTTGGGGAGATTCCCTGAACACTGAAGCTTTCTTT. It is translated as CASSSWGDSLNTEAFF. The chain joins TRBV5-1 to TRBJ1-1; no definite D call. V lost 3 bases and J 0 bases, leaving 15 bases between the germline ends. This CDR3 spans 16 amino acids. The germline V gene encodes CDR1 SGHRS and CDR2 YFSETQ.

J is TRBJ2-7 and V is TRBV5-1; D possibly corresponds to TRBD1 (6 bases). V lost 4 bases to trimming and J lost 3 bases, with 17 bases between them. Germline lookup yields CDR1 SGHRS and CDR2 YFSETQ. The CDR3 contains 15 residues. CDR3 sequence: CASSPITGTSYEQYF. The CDR3 coding sequence is TGCGCCAGCAGCCCCATAACAGGGACGAGCTACGAGCAGTACTTC.

V usage is TRBV2 and J usage is TRBJ1-5; 7 bases are a match to TRBD1. This CDR3 comprises 13 residues. V trimming: 6 bases; J trimming: 2 bases; junction bases outside the gene matches: 1. Germline V lookup: CDR1 SNHLY, CDR2 FYNNEI. The CDR3 DNA reads TGTGCCAGCAGAACAGGGGGCAATCAGCCCCAGCATTTT. Translated, it gives CASRTGGNQPQHF.

V gene TRBV4-1 combines with J gene TRBJ2-3; D uncertain. This CDR3 is 15 amino acids long. Trimming took 3 bases from V and 6 from J, leaving 16 bases between them. CDR1 is MGHRA and CDR2 is YSYEKL in the germline V gene. CDR3 sequence: CASSHTPSVEDTQYF. The CDR3 nucleotides read TGCGCCAGCAGCCACACCCCGAGCGTGGAGGATACGCAGTATTTT.

In this sample, this clone turned up once. The chain recombines TRBV7-6 with TRBJ2-5; 9 bases are a match to TRBD1. Trimming cost V 6 bases and J 5 bases; bases outside gene matches: 10. Germline lookup yields CDR1 SGHVS and CDR2 FNYEAQ. This CDR3 spans 15 amino acids. The CDR3 loop is CASSLYRGPGETQYF. The CDR3 bases are TGTGCCAGCAGTTTGTACAGGGGGCCTGGGGAGACCCAGTACTTC.

Written as DNA, the CDR3 is TGCGCCAGCAGCCAAGGTCTCCTACGGGACACGGGGTCCGGGACCCAGTACTTC. This translates into CASSQGLLRDTGSGTQYF. The chain is built from TRBV4-1 and TRBJ2-5, with a tentative D call TRBD1 (6 bases). V was shortened by 1 base and J by 7 bases, with 25 bases between the two germline ends. This CDR3 spans 18 amino acids. Germline loops: CDR1 MGHRA, CDR2 YSYEKL.

This chain connects TRBV9 to TRBJ2-5; TRBD2 agrees at 7 bases. The CDR3 sequence is 15 residues long. The V segment lost 4 bases and the J segment 5 bases; nucleotides outside the gene matches: 11. Germline CDR1 is SGDLS and CDR2 is YYNGEE. CDR3 in amino acids: CASSRRGGFQETQYF. The DNA of the CDR3 is TGTGCCAGCAGCCGCCGGGGAGGGTTTCAGGAGACCCAGTACTTC.

The chain links TRBV19 to TRBJ2-7; the match to TRBD2 covers 8 bases. CDR1 and CDR2 (germline): LNHDA, SQIVND (reference sequence). This CDR3 spans 15 amino acids. The V gene end was trimmed by 3 bases and the J gene end by 0 bases; junction bases not matched to a gene: 4. CDR3 protein: CASSITSGSSYEQYF. The CDR3 nucleotides are TGTGCCAGTAGTATCACTAGCGGAAGCTCCTACGAGCAGTACTTC.